The clone carrying this TCR beta chain was detected ten times or more. RNA transcripts yielded amplified TCR beta CDR3 regions. RT-PCR in the first round (using the HTBI primer set) targeted the TCR CDR3. TCRdb processed the multiplex PCR reads anew with MiXCR; each CDR3 protein has one entry. The sample comprises under 400,000 distinct CDR3 sequences, about 25% of which are singletons, and around 67% rests with the top ten. The data are from a study of T cells in Graves' hyperthyroidism and ophthalmopathy. V was pared by 3 bases and J by 3 bases, with 7 bases between. This CDR3 region has 13 residues. The germline V gene has CDR1 SNHLY and CDR2 FYNNEI. Uncontrolled infections, other autoimmune diseases, pregnancy or lactation led to exclusion of patients. Clinical symptoms, serum thyroxine, TRAb, thyroid ultrasound and orbital computed tomography informed diagnoses.

The receptor was isolated from a man in his forties or fifties with Graves' hyperthyroidism. Sequencing used blood. The rearrangement links TRBV2 to TRBJ2-3; D unclear. The CDR3 sequence: CASSDVTTDTQYF. In DNA, the CDR3 is TGTGCCAGCAGTGACGTTACAACAGATACGCAGTATTTT.